A selection of T cell receptor beta chains follows, all from one sample in a study of T cells in localized non-small cell lung cancer. Sequencing was performed with immunoSEQ multiplex PCR; in TCRdb, only in-frame clones are kept and a portion is missing. The repertoire has around 8,000 clones, 23% of them found once; the top ten carry 3% to 4.5%. The sequences come from lung tumor tissue, collected before any cancer treatment. These receptors originate from a man aged 40-75 years with stage III squamous cell lung carcinoma. Both conserved end residues are part of each CDR3. The order of the fields is V gene, clone size, J gene, D gene, CDR3 DNA, CDR3 protein. D genes are given only for firm matches. Only some rows state a clone size, as once, few, many or a class for expanded clones.

v_gene: TRBV6-8; abundance: few; j_gene: TRBJ2-2; d_gene: .; CDR3nt: TGTGCCACCACGGTGAACACCGGGGAGCTGTTTTTT; CDR3aa: CATTVNTGELFF
v_gene: TRBV9; abundance: .; j_gene: TRBJ1-1; d_gene: .; CDR3nt: TGTGCCAGTGACGACCGGAACACTGAAGCTTTCTTT; CDR3aa: CASDDRNTEAFF
v_gene: TRBV28; abundance: .; j_gene: TRBJ2-7; d_gene: TRBD1; CDR3nt: TGTGCCAGCAGTTCCGCCGGGACAGATCCCTACGAGCAGTACTTC; CDR3aa: CASSSAGTDPYEQYF
v_gene: TRBV11-3; abundance: .; j_gene: TRBJ2-1; d_gene: TRBD2; CDR3nt: TGTGCCAGCACCCCGGATAAGCGGGAGTTCCAATTAACCTACAATGAGCAGTTCTTC; CDR3aa: CASTPDKREFQLTYNEQFF
v_gene: TRBV19; abundance: .; j_gene: TRBJ1-6; d_gene: .; CDR3nt: TGTGCCAGTAGTATCCGGAGCGCCTATAATTCACCCCTCCACTTT; CDR3aa: CASSIRSAYNSPLHF
v_gene: TRBV18; abundance: few; j_gene: TRBJ1-1; d_gene: TRBD1; CDR3nt: TGTGCCAGCTCACTGAGACAGGGTTCCGCTGAAGCTTTCTTT; CDR3aa: CASSLRQGSAEAFF
v_gene: TRBV4-1; abundance: many; j_gene: TRBJ1-2; d_gene: .; CDR3nt: TGCGCCAGCAGCCAAGACTGGAGGGCGAACTACAACTATGGCTACACCTTC; CDR3aa: CASSQDWRANYNYGYTF
v_gene: TRBV19; abundance: .; j_gene: TRBJ1-5; d_gene: TRBD1; CDR3nt: TGTGCCAGTAGGAAAACACAGGGGGCCTACCAGCCCCAGCATTTT; CDR3aa: CASRKTQGAYQPQHF
v_gene: TRBV19; abundance: .; j_gene: TRBJ1-5; d_gene: .; CDR3nt: TGTGCCAGTAGCGACAGGCGGCCTGGCAATCAGCCCCAGCATTTT; CDR3aa: CASSDRRPGNQPQHF
v_gene: TRBV28; abundance: few; j_gene: TRBJ1-4; d_gene: .; CDR3nt: TGTGCCAGCAGGCTCGACAGGGAAAAACTGTTTTTT; CDR3aa: CASRLDREKLFF
v_gene: TRBV6-8; abundance: few; j_gene: TRBJ1-5; d_gene: TRBD1; CDR3nt: TGTGCCAGCAGTTACAGGGGGCATCAGCCCCAGCATTTT; CDR3aa: CASSYRGHQPQHF
v_gene: TRBV11-3; abundance: many; j_gene: TRBJ2-1; d_gene: .; CDR3nt: TGTGCCAGCAGCTTAGAACCAGGGGTTAGGAATGAGCAGTTCTTC; CDR3aa: CASSLEPGVRNEQFF
v_gene: TRBV6-8; abundance: large; j_gene: TRBJ1-5; d_gene: TRBD1; CDR3nt: TGTGCCAGCAGTCAAAAGACAGGGCCTAGCAATCAGCCCCAGCATTTT; CDR3aa: CASSQKTGPSNQPQHF
v_gene: TRBV6-7; abundance: .; j_gene: TRBJ2-7; d_gene: .; CDR3nt: TGTGCCAGCGTGGACCTCGGTAAGCAGTACTTC; CDR3aa: CASVDLGKQYF
v_gene: TRBV6-8; abundance: few; j_gene: TRBJ1-1; d_gene: .; CDR3nt: TGTGCTTGCCGAGTGTCCGAAATGAACACTGAAGCTTTCTTT; CDR3aa: CACRVSEMNTEAFF
v_gene: TRBV28; abundance: .; j_gene: TRBJ1-1; d_gene: .; CDR3nt: TGTGCCAGCAGTTTATGGGCCTTCATGAACACTGAAGCTTTCTTT; CDR3aa: CASSLWAFMNTEAFF
v_gene: TRBV10-3; abundance: few; j_gene: TRBJ2-5; d_gene: .; CDR3nt: TGTGCCATCAGTGAGTTGGGCCGTAGGGACCCCAACATCGACTTC; CDR3aa: CAISELGRRDPNIDF
v_gene: TRBV11-3; abundance: medium-sized; j_gene: TRBJ2-3; d_gene: TRBD2; CDR3nt: TGTGCCAGCAGCCCGGGGACTAGCGGCACAGATACGCAGTATTTT; CDR3aa: CASSPGTSGTDTQYF
v_gene: TRBV19; abundance: .; j_gene: TRBJ1-1; d_gene: .; CDR3nt: TGTGCCAGTAGTAAAATGGACAGATGGGGCACTGAAGCTTTCTTT; CDR3aa: CASSKMDRWGTEAFF
v_gene: TRBV30; abundance: .; j_gene: TRBJ1-3; d_gene: .; CDR3nt: TGTGCCTGGAGGGTAGCCGGAAACACCATATATTTT; CDR3aa: CAWRVAGNTIYF
v_gene: TRBV23-1; abundance: .; j_gene: TRBJ2-5; d_gene: TRBD1; CDR3nt: TGCGCCAGCAGTCAATCTAGACAGGGGGAAGAGACCCAGTACTTC; CDR3aa: CASSQSRQGEETQYF
v_gene: TRBV19; abundance: .; j_gene: TRBJ1-3; d_gene: .; CDR3nt: TGTGCCAGTAGTGGTCCGGTGCACACCATATATTTT; CDR3aa: CASSGPVHTIYF
v_gene: TRBV11-3; abundance: few; j_gene: TRBJ2-7; d_gene: TRBD2; CDR3nt: TGTGCCAGCAGCTTTTTGACTAGCTTCGACGAGCAGTACTTC; CDR3aa: CASSFLTSFDEQYF
v_gene: TRBV18; abundance: medium-sized; j_gene: TRBJ1-1; d_gene: .; CDR3nt: TGTGCCAGCTCACCACCCACAGGGTGGGGGACTGAAGCTTTCTTT; CDR3aa: CASSPPTGWGTEAFF
v_gene: TRBV9; abundance: few; j_gene: TRBJ2-1; d_gene: .; CDR3nt: TGTGCCAGCAGCGTAGCAGGGAGTAAGAATGAGCAGTTCTTC; CDR3aa: CASSVAGSKNEQFF
v_gene: TRBV11-3; abundance: .; j_gene: TRBJ2-3; d_gene: .; CDR3nt: TGTGCCAGCAGCTTAAGTGACTTAACAGATACGCAGTATTTT; CDR3aa: CASSLSDLTDTQYF
v_gene: TRBV18; abundance: .; j_gene: TRBJ2-1; d_gene: .; CDR3nt: TGTGCCAGCTCACCACCGCGCCGCACCAATGAGCAGTTCTTC; CDR3aa: CASSPPRRTNEQFF
v_gene: TRBV11-3; abundance: .; j_gene: TRBJ2-1; d_gene: .; CDR3nt: TGTGCCAGCAGCGCGTGGGACAAGTACAATGAGCAGTTCTTC; CDR3aa: CASSAWDKYNEQFF
v_gene: TRBV30; abundance: few; j_gene: TRBJ2-1; d_gene: .; CDR3nt: TGTGCCTGGAGTGTATCAGTAGAAGGGGATGAGCAGTTCTTC; CDR3aa: CAWSVSVEGDEQFF
v_gene: TRBV11-3; abundance: many; j_gene: TRBJ1-4; d_gene: TRBD1; CDR3nt: TGTGCCAGCAGCCGGGACAGTTTTAATGAAAAACTGTTTTTT; CDR3aa: CASSRDSFNEKLFF
v_gene: TRBV11-3; abundance: .; j_gene: TRBJ1-1; d_gene: TRBD1; CDR3nt: TGTGCCAGCAGCCTAGGGACAGAGGCCACTGAAGCTTTCTTT; CDR3aa: CASSLGTEATEAFF
v_gene: TRBV6-8; abundance: few; j_gene: TRBJ1-2; d_gene: .; CDR3nt: TGTGCCAGCAGTGCTGACAGCTATGGCTACACCTTC; CDR3aa: CASSADSYGYTF
v_gene: TRBV11-3; abundance: .; j_gene: TRBJ1-1; d_gene: .; CDR3nt: TGTGCCAGCAGCTTAGGGTGGGGGTTGAACACTGAAGCTTTCTTT; CDR3aa: CASSLGWGLNTEAFF
v_gene: TRBV30; abundance: .; j_gene: TRBJ1-3; d_gene: .; CDR3nt: TGTGCCTGGAGTGTAGGTGACAGGAGAAGTGGAAACACCATATATTTT; CDR3aa: CAWSVGDRRSGNTIYF
v_gene: TRBV11-3; abundance: .; j_gene: TRBJ2-1; d_gene: TRBD2; CDR3nt: TGTGCCAGCAGCATAACTAGCGGGAGTCCTAATGAGCAGTTCTTC; CDR3aa: CASSITSGSPNEQFF
v_gene: TRBV4-1; abundance: .; j_gene: TRBJ1-5; d_gene: TRBD1; CDR3nt: TGCGCCAGCAGTCAGACCGGGACAGGGTATCAGCCCCAGCATTTT; CDR3aa: CASSQTGTGYQPQHF
v_gene: TRBV28; abundance: .; j_gene: TRBJ2-1; d_gene: .; CDR3nt: TGTGCCAGCAGTTTATCGGACGGATTACCCTACAATGAGCAGTTCTTC; CDR3aa: CASSLSDGLPYNEQFF
v_gene: TRBV28; abundance: few; j_gene: TRBJ1-2; d_gene: TRBD1; CDR3nt: TGTGCCAGCAGTTTGAGGGGGCCAGGCTACACCTTC; CDR3aa: CASSLRGPGYTF
v_gene: TRBV9; abundance: medium-sized; j_gene: TRBJ2-2; d_gene: TRBD2; CDR3nt: TGTGCCAGCAAGCGGGAGCCCGCGAACACCGGGGAGCTGTTTTTT; CDR3aa: CASKREPANTGELFF
v_gene: TRBV6-8; abundance: few; j_gene: TRBJ2-2; d_gene: .; CDR3nt: TGTGCCAGCAGGAGGGCCCAGGGGAACGGGGAGCTGTTTTTT; CDR3aa: CASRRAQGNGELFF
v_gene: TRBV28; abundance: .; j_gene: TRBJ2-7; d_gene: TRBD1; CDR3nt: TGTGCCAGCAGCCTGCAGGGGGCGCACTACGAGCAGTACTTC; CDR3aa: CASSLQGAHYEQYF